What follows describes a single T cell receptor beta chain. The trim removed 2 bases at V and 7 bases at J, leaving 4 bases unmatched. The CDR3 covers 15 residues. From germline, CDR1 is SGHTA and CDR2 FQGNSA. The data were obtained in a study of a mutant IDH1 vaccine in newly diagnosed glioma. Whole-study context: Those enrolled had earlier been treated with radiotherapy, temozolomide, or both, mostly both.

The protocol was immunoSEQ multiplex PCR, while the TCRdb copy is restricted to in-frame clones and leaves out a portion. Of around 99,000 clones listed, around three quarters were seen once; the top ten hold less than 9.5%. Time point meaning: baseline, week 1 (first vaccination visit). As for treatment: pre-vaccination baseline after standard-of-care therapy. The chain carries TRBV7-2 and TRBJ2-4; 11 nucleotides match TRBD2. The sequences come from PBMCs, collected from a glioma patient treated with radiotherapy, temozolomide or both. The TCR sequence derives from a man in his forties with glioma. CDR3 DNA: TGTGCCAGCAGCTTACCACTAGCGGGGGTTAACATTCAGTACTTC. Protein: CASSLPLAGVNIQYF.